This T cell receptor beta chain was captured by sequencing in a study of T cell responses to AZD1222 COVID-19 vaccine. The CDR3 runs 14 residues. CDR1 is MGHRA, CDR2 YSYEKL, per germline. V lost 4 bases and J 5 bases, leaving 14 bases between the germline ends. Some clones are missing from TCRdb's copy, which holds only in-frame ones; the method was immunoSEQ multiplex PCR. The sample has about 49,000 clones, more than 65% seen once. This receptor was identified in an adult in good health. The V call is TRBV4-1, the J call TRBJ1-2; D is perhaps TRBD1 (6 bases). Sequences were derived from peripheral blood, sampled on day 0 of MenACWY control vaccination. CDR3 protein: CASSPGTPDYGYTF. CDR3 nucleotides: TGCGCCAGCAGCCCTGGGACACCTGATTATGGCTACACCTTC.